These 8 T cell receptor beta chains were sequenced from one sample in a study of CD8 T cells in Susac syndrome. With random hexamers, roughly 0.45 to 1 ug RNA was reverse transcribed. TCRdb processed the immunoSEQ multiplex PCR reads anew with MiXCR; each CDR3 protein has one entry. The profile shows approximately 180,000 distinct CDR3 sequences, nearly 97% of them singletons. Sequencing input: CD4+ T cells from PBMCs. These receptors all stem from a human donor with multiple sclerosis.

This chain joins TRBV20-1 and TRBJ1-6, with 8 bases lining up with TRBD1. The CDR3 covers 14 residues. Germline lookup yields CDR1 DFQATT and CDR2 SNEGSKA (reference sequence). V lost 2 bases, J lost 9 bases, and 6 bases stayed unmatched. CDR3 residues: CSARHPGQASPLHF. CDR3 nucleotide sequence: TGCAGTGCTAGACACCCGGGACAGGCTTCACCCCTCCACTTT.

The chain couples TRBV9 to TRBJ2-7; no clear D gene. The V end lost 0 bases, the J end lost 0 bases, and 7 bases lay between the germline ends. The germline gives CDR1 SGDLS, CDR2 YYNGEE. The CDR3 is 14 amino acids. CDR3 DNA sequence: TGTGCCAGCAGCGTAGAGGTAGACTCCTACGAGCAGTACTTC. Protein sequence: CASSVEVDSYEQYF.

This rearrangement joins TRBV11-1 to TRBJ2-7, with unresolved D. Germline values: CDR1 SGHAT, CDR2 FQDESV (reference sequence). Trimming shortened V by 4 bases and J by 3 bases, and 4 bases separated the two germline ends. There are 11 residues in the CDR3. CDR3 sequence reads: CASSSYYEQYF. DNA of the CDR3: TGTGCCAGCAGCTCTTACTACGAGCAGTACTTC. The full variable domain, with the rest looked up from reference TRBV11-1 and TRBJ2-7, is EAEVAQSPRYKITEKSQAVAFWCDPISGHATLYWYRQILGQGPELLVQFQDESVVDDSQLPKDRFSAERLKGVDSTLKIQPAELGDSAMYLCASSSYYEQYFGPGTRLTVT.

The J gene is TRBJ2-3, the V gene TRBV20-1; 7 nucleotides agree with TRBD2. V shed 2 bases, J shed 0 bases, and the junction held 8 bases outside the gene matches. The CDR3 totals 16 residues. Germline CDR1 reads DFQATT; CDR2 reads SNEGSKA (reference sequence). For the CDR3, the DNA is TGCAGTGCTAGACCCCACCAGCGGGGAAGCACAGATACGCAGTATTTT. Amino acids: CSARPHQRGSTDTQYF.

The genes are TRBV9 and TRBJ1-1, with D maybe TRBD1 (5 bases). The V gene's germline CDR1 is SGDLS and CDR2 YYNGEE. V shed 3 bases and J shed 0 bases, with 9 bases lying between them. The CDR3 length is 14 residues. The CDR3 spells CASSARQMNTEAFF. The CDR3 bases are TGTGCCAGCAGCGCCCGACAGATGAACACTGAAGCTTTCTTT.

The J gene is TRBJ1-6, the V gene TRBV6-5; a weak D match, TRBD1 (5 bases). The CDR3 runs to 17 residues. Per germline, CDR1 MNHEY and CDR2 SVGAGI. V lost 6 bases and J lost 4, with 19 bases in between. This CDR3 is CASSHSGGTDYNSPLHF. The CDR3, as DNA: TGTGCCAGCAGCCACTCGGGTGGGACGGATTATAATTCACCCCTCCACTTT.

The J gene is TRBJ1-6, the V gene TRBV3-1; unclear D gene. The V gene's germline CDR1 is LGHDT and CDR2 YNNKEL (reference sequence). With 1 base removed from V and 7 bases from J, the gap between germline ends came to 11 bases. CDR3 length equals 15 residues. The CDR3 sequence is CASSQVREGNSPLHF. DNA of the CDR3: TGTGCCAGCAGCCAAGTTCGAGAAGGCAATTCACCCCTCCACTTT.

The rearrangement links TRBV20-1 to TRBJ2-5; 11 nucleotides align to TRBD1. Looked up from germline, CDR1 is DFQATT and CDR2 is SNEGSKA (reference sequence). The CDR3 has 16 residues. V trimming: 0 bases; J trimming: 5 bases; junction bases outside the gene matches: 8. The CDR3 is CSARDLGTGGGETQYF. CDR3 DNA sequence: TGCAGTGCTAGAGATCTCGGGACAGGGGGAGGGGAGACCCAGTACTTC.